Included here is one TCR beta chain sequence, with context. This CDR3 contains 13 residues. Germline V gives CDR1 SGHVS, CDR2 FQNEAQ. Between the trimmed V and J ends, which lost 3 bases and 8 bases, there was a span of 10 bases. These data come from a study of blood T cell repertoires in COVID-19. Across the whole study: The study drew acute and convalescent COVID-19 samples from the United States, Italy and Spain.

Sequenced by immunoSEQ multiplex PCR; TCRdb stores in-frame clones only, minus some. Altogether roughly 250,000 clones are present, approximately 90% being singletons, with the ten largest covering roughly 0.8%. This chain connects TRBV7-8 to TRBJ1-4; D not certain. Sequenced input: peripheral blood. This sequence originates from a man aged 30-40 years with acute or convalescent COVID-19. CDR3 in amino acids: CASSFVGEEKLFF. The DNA of the CDR3 is TGTGCCAGCAGCTTCGTCGGGGAGGAAAAACTGTTTTTT.